What follows are 12 T cell receptor beta chains derived from one specimen sequenced in a study of blood T cell repertoires in COVID-19. Produced via immunoSEQ multiplex PCR; TCRdb's table is partial and in-frame only. This table holds 93,000 or so clones, approximately 89% found once. The sequenced sample consisted of peripheral blood. The receptors shown here come from a woman aged 80 or over in a cohort sampled during active COVID-19.

The CDR3 bases are TGTGCCAGCAGCTTCGGGGGGCGCACCGGGGAGCTGTTTTTT. Protein sequence: CASSFGGRTGELFF. The V call is TRBV5-6, the J call TRBJ2-2, with D perhaps TRBD2 (7 bases). The ends were cut back, 2 bases at V and 4 bases at J, with 9 bases in the middle. CDR1 and CDR2 (germline): SGHDT, YYEEEE. This CDR3 is 14 amino acids long.

This clone was seen just once. J is TRBJ1-1 and V is TRBV28; 10 bases line up with TRBD1. V shed 5 bases, J shed 7 bases, and the junction held 7 bases outside the gene matches. Germline V lookup: CDR1 MDHEN, CDR2 SYDVKM. The CDR3 runs to 14 residues. The CDR3 is CASSVRQGANEAFF. The CDR3 DNA sequence: TGTGCCAGCAGTGTAAGACAGGGGGCGAATGAAGCTTTCTTT.

The chain carries TRBV28 and TRBJ2-1; D is unclear. The CDR3 runs to 14 residues. V was trimmed by 5 bases and J by 3 bases, leaving 11 bases between them. Germline assignment: CDR1 MDHEN and CDR2 SYDVKM. CDR3 sequence: CASSPPRDYNEQFF. In nucleotides, the CDR3 is TGTGCCAGCAGTCCACCGCGTGACTACAATGAGCAGTTCTTC.

V is TRBV15 and J is TRBJ2-7; D not certain. Trimming left V 3 bases short and J 4 bases short, with 10 bases between. The CDR3 contains 13 residues. Germline CDR1 LNHNV, CDR2 YYDKDF (reference sequence). The CDR3 sequence: CATSSGVEYEQYF. DNA of the CDR3: TGTGCCACCAGCAGCGGAGTAGAATACGAGCAGTACTTC.

This chain connects TRBV27 to TRBJ2-6; D unresolved. V was shortened by 7 bases and J by 1 base, with 14 bases between the two germline ends. This CDR3 comprises 16 residues. Germline loops: CDR1 MNHEY, CDR2 SMNVEV (reference sequence). CDR3: CASTPFSLSGANVLTF. The CDR3, as DNA: TGTGCCAGCACCCCTTTTTCTCTTTCTGGGGCCAACGTCCTGACTTTC.

This chain joins TRBV28 and TRBJ1-1; D gene ambiguous. This CDR3 spans 18 amino acids. V was cut by 3 bases and J by 1 base, with 21 bases left in between. Germline-derived CDR1 and CDR2 are MDHEN and SYDVKM. CDR3 amino acids: CASSFPTTLGPGNTEAFF. CDR3 bases: TGTGCCAGCAGTTTCCCCACGACACTCGGCCCAGGGAACACTGAAGCTTTCTTT.

The chain has TRBV24-1 and TRBJ2-3; 7 bases align to TRBD2. With V trimmed by 7 bases and J by 5 bases, 8 bases remained unmatched. The V gene's germline CDR1 is KGHDR and CDR2 SFDVKD. This CDR3 is built from 14 residues. CDR3 nucleotides: TGTGCCACCAGCTCGGGAGGATCACAAGATACGCAGTATTTT. Protein: CATSSGGSQDTQYF.

The chain recombines TRBV19 with TRBJ2-3; perhaps TRBD1 as D (6 bases). Trimming removed 7 bases from V and 0 bases from J, with 11 bases in between. Germline CDR1 is LNHDA and CDR2 is SQIVND (reference sequence). This CDR3 comprises 14 residues. This CDR3 is CASTRTVSTDTQYF. CDR3 coding DNA: TGTGCCAGTACCCGGACAGTGAGCACAGATACGCAGTATTTT.

The chain links TRBV10-3 to TRBJ1-1, with 7 bases identical to TRBD1. The CDR3 is 15 residues long. Losses at the gene ends were 4 bases for V and 1 base for J; bases not matched to a gene: 6. Germline CDR1 reads ENHRY; CDR2 reads SYGVKD. CDR3 sequence (DNA): TGTGCCATCAGTGTTGAAGGGGGCACGAACACTGAAGCTTTCTTT. Its protein product is CAISVEGGTNTEAFF.

This sequence joins TRBV18 and TRBJ1-5, with TRBD1 matching 7 bases. Looked up from germline, CDR1 is KGHSH and CDR2 is LQKENI. CDR3 size: 16 residues. The V and J ends lost 4 bases and 2 bases, in that order; junction bases with no gene match: 8. The CDR3 DNA reads TGTGCCAGCTCACTTTACAGGGGTGTGGGCAATCAGCCCCAGCATTTT. Translated: CASSLYRGVGNQPQHF. Combining the CDR3 with reference TRBV18 and TRBJ1-5 gives the whole variable domain NAGVMQNPRHLVRRRGQEARLRCSPMKGHSHVYWYRQLPEEGLKFMVYLQKENIIDESGMPKERFSAEFPKEGPSILRIQQVVRGDSAAYFCASSLYRGVGNQPQHFGDGTRLSIL.

This clone was observed once. V usage is TRBV29-1 and J usage is TRBJ2-7; D gene uncertain. In germline, CDR1 is SQVTM, CDR2 ANQGSEA. Trimming cost V 2 bases and J 5 bases, with 7 bases left between them. The CDR3 contains 11 residues. The CDR3 protein is CSVELADEQYF. The CDR3 DNA follows: TGCAGCGTTGAACTGGCTGACGAGCAGTACTTC.

The CDR3 region has the DNA TGTGCCAGCTCACCAATCGGGACAGGGGGCCGCTCCAGCACAGATACGCAGTATTTT. Residues: CASSPIGTGGRSSTDTQYF. J is TRBJ2-3 and V is TRBV18; 12 bases are a match to TRBD1. CDR1 KGHSH and CDR2 LQKENI come from the germline V gene. The CDR3 has 19 residues. After removal of 2 bases from V and 0 bases from J, the junction contained 9 bases not matched to a gene.